A selection of T cell receptor beta chains follows, all from one sample in a study of blood T cell repertoires in COVID-19. Some clones are missing from TCRdb's copy, which holds only in-frame ones; the method was immunoSEQ multiplex PCR. This sample yields 380,000 or so clones, of which 87% are seen a single time; 1.3% belongs to the top ten. Sequencing input: PBMCs or T cells enriched from blood (not recorded which). Receptors originate from a man aged 25 to 45 who had recovered from COVID-19. CDR3s include the opening cysteine and the closing phenylalanine or tryptophan. D genes are given only for firm matches. Only part of the rows carry a size: once, few, many, or a class if the clone is expanded.

abundance	d_gene	v_gene	j_gene	CDR3aa	CDR3nt
few	NA	TRBV13	TRBJ2-7	CASSLGLRSYEQYF	TGTGCCAGCAGCTTAGGTCTTCGCTCCTACGAGCAGTACTTC
NA	NA	TRBV2	TRBJ1-3	CASSRGSSGNTIYF	TGTGCCAGCAGTCGGGGGAGCTCTGGAAACACCATATATTTT
NA	TRBD2	TRBV6-5	TRBJ2-7	CASSLRGERGYEQYF	TGTGCCAGCAGTTTGCGGGGGGAACGGGGATACGAGCAGTACTTC
few	NA	TRBV10-3	TRBJ2-3	CAISDSTSTDTQYF	TGTGCCATCAGTGATTCGACTAGCACAGATACGCAGTATTTT
once	NA	TRBV5-6	TRBJ1-4	CASSPVTANEKLFF	TGTGCCAGCAGCCCCGTTACGGCTAATGAAAAACTGTTTTTT
few	NA	TRBV5-1	TRBJ1-5	CASSLEGRDNQPQHF	TGCGCCAGCAGCTTGGAGGGCAGGGACAATCAGCCCCAGCATTTT
NA	TRBD1	TRBV24-1	TRBJ2-3	CATSDPQGAADTQYF	TGTGCCACCAGTGATCCACAGGGGGCTGCAGATACGCAGTATTTT
NA	TRBD2	TRBV7-2	TRBJ2-5	CASSIDSGGAAETQYF	TGTGCCAGCAGCATCGATAGCGGGGGGGCCGCAGAGACCCAGTACTTC
NA	NA	TRBV10-3	TRBJ2-7	CAIQNPLTYEQYF	TGTGCCATCCAGAACCCACTAACCTACGAGCAGTACTTC
NA	TRBD2	TRBV2	TRBJ2-1	CASGERGGAYNEQFF	TGTGCCAGCGGGGAGCGGGGGGGCGCATACAATGAGCAGTTCTTC
NA	TRBD2	TRBV7-2	TRBJ2-5	CASSFSGRKETQYF	TGTGCCAGCAGCTTTTCCGGGAGGAAAGAGACCCAGTACTTC
NA	NA	TRBV13	TRBJ2-7	CASSSSWTDEQYF	TGTGCCAGCAGCTCCTCTTGGACAGACGAGCAGTACTTC
NA	TRBD1	TRBV30	TRBJ1-5	CAWKAGGPYSNQPQHF	TGTGCCTGGAAGGCAGGGGGCCCCTATAGCAATCAGCCCCAGCATTTT
NA	NA	TRBV9	TRBJ1-2	CASRWGETYTF	TGTGCCAGCAGGTGGGGAGAGACCTACACCTTC
NA	TRBD2	TRBV6-2/TRBV6-3	TRBJ2-3	CASSSPTSGNPSTDTQYF	TGTGCCAGCAGTTCTCCGACTAGCGGGAACCCTAGCACAGATACGCAGTATTTT
few	NA	TRBV19	TRBJ1-4	CASRGQGSEKLFF	TGTGCCAGTAGAGGGCAGGGGAGTGAAAAACTGTTTTTT
NA	NA	TRBV7-9	TRBJ1-2	CASSLAPEGYGYTF	TGTGCCAGCAGCTTGGCCCCGGAGGGCTATGGCTACACCTTC
NA	NA	TRBV19	TRBJ2-1	CASKLEGGYNEQFF	TGTGCCAGCAAACTAGAGGGAGGTTACAATGAGCAGTTCTTC
NA	NA	TRBV20-1	TRBJ1-2	CSATEDSYYGYTF	TGCAGTGCTACTGAAGACAGCTACTATGGCTACACCTTC
NA	TRBD1	TRBV7-6	TRBJ2-1	CASSLGTGTSYNEQFF	TGTGCCAGCAGCTTAGGGACAGGAACCTCCTACAATGAGCAGTTCTTC
NA	NA	TRBV7-6	TRBJ1-5	CASSLPGFNQPQHF	TGTGCCAGCAGCTTACCAGGGTTCAATCAGCCCCAGCATTTT
NA	NA	TRBV12-3/TRBV12-4	TRBJ1-6	CASCDYSPLHF	TGTGCCAGCTGCGATTATTCACCCCTCCACTTT
NA	NA	TRBV9	TRBJ1-6	CASSVGGRKGSPLHF	TGTGCCAGCAGCGTAGGAGGTAGGAAAGGTTCACCCCTCCACTTT
NA	NA	TRBV19	TRBJ1-4	CASNGEANEKLFF	TGTGCCAGTAATGGGGAGGCTAATGAAAAACTGTTTTTT
NA	NA	TRBV6-1	TRBJ2-3	CASSERATSSSTDTQYF	TGTGCCAGCAGTGAGCGGGCTACTAGTTCCAGCACAGATACGCAGTATTTT
few	NA	TRBV29-1	TRBJ2-1	CSVREYNEQFF	TGCAGCGTCCGAGAGTACAATGAGCAGTTCTTC
few	NA	TRBV13	TRBJ1-1	CASSLGSGNTEAFF	TGTGCCAGCAGCTTAGGGTCGGGGAACACTGAAGCTTTCTTT
NA	NA	TRBV29-1	TRBJ1-2	CSVLRDYGYTF	TGCAGCGTTCTCCGGGACTATGGCTACACCTTC
NA	TRBD2	TRBV18	TRBJ2-3	CASSSQRGVTDTQYF	TGTGCCAGCTCCTCCCAGCGGGGGGTCACAGATACGCAGTATTTT
NA	TRBD1	TRBV5-1	TRBJ1-1	CASSLIGGRQGRSEAFF	TGCGCCAGCAGCTTGATCGGCGGGCGACAGGGTAGATCTGAAGCTTTCTTT
NA	TRBD1	TRBV6-5	TRBJ2-3	CASQGASSTDTQYF	TGTGCCAGCCAGGGGGCTAGCAGCACAGATACGCAGTATTTT
NA	NA	TRBV6-5	TRBJ2-7	CASKTGSYEQYF	TGTGCCAGCAAGACAGGCTCCTACGAGCAGTACTTC
NA	TRBD1	TRBV5-1	TRBJ2-1	CASSLAGGNKGNEQFF	TGCGCCAGCAGCTTGGCAGGGGGCAATAAAGGCAATGAGCAGTTCTTC
NA	TRBD1	TRBV9	TRBJ1-1	CASSTRQGTNTEAFF	TGTGCCAGCAGCACCCGACAGGGAACGAACACTGAAGCTTTCTTT
NA	NA	TRBV11-2	TRBJ2-1	CASSLVSAALIYNEQFF	TGTGCCAGCAGCTTAGTTTCGGCGGCGCTGATTTACAATGAGCAGTTCTTC
NA	NA	TRBV7-3	TRBJ2-3	CASSSIPRDTQYF	TGTGCCAGCAGCTCCATACCGCGAGATACGCAGTATTTT
NA	NA	TRBV12-3/TRBV12-4	TRBJ1-1	CASTRTANTEAFF	TGTGCCAGCACTCGTACAGCGAACACTGAAGCTTTCTTT
NA	NA	TRBV6-2/TRBV6-3	TRBJ1-2	CASSYSTVLGYTF	TGTGCCAGCAGTTACTCGACTGTACTCGGCTACACCTTC
NA	NA	TRBV7-6	TRBJ2-3	CASSLIGGVSTDTQYF	TGTGCCAGCAGTCTGATCGGCGGCGTTAGCACAGATACGCAGTATTTT
NA	TRBD1	TRBV7-2	TRBJ1-2	CANAPGQSNYGYTF	TGTGCCAACGCCCCGGGACAGAGTAACTATGGCTACACCTTC
NA	NA	TRBV27	TRBJ1-2	CASSLNGANYGYTF	TGTGCCAGCAGTTTGAATGGGGCCAACTATGGCTACACCTTC
NA	TRBD1	TRBV20-1	TRBJ1-6	CSASRQGGSPLHF	TGCAGTGCTAGTAGACAGGGTGGTTCACCCCTCCACTTT
once	NA	TRBV30	TRBJ1-1	CAWSIYRANTEAFF	TGTGCCTGGAGCATTTACAGGGCGAACACTGAAGCTTTCTTT
NA	TRBD1	TRBV7-2	TRBJ2-7	CASRPTGGKNEQYF	TGTGCCAGCAGGCCGACAGGGGGGAAAAACGAGCAGTACTTC
NA	TRBD2	TRBV14	TRBJ2-7	CASSHPGLAIYEQYF	TGTGCCAGCAGCCATCCGGGACTAGCGATATACGAGCAGTACTTC
NA	NA	TRBV5-1	TRBJ2-5	CASSLEGGQETQYF	TGCGCCAGCAGCTTGGAGGGAGGCCAAGAGACCCAGTACTTC
NA	TRBD1	TRBV7-2	TRBJ1-3	CASSSNRGNTIYF	TGTGCCAGCAGCTCGAACAGGGGGAACACCATATATTTT
NA	NA	TRBV2	TRBJ2-7	CASTPAYEQYF	TGTGCCAGCACCCCCGCCTACGAGCAGTACTTC
NA	TRBD1	TRBV5-1	TRBJ1-4	CASSLQGKTNEKLFF	TGCGCCAGCAGCTTACAGGGGAAGACTAATGAAAAACTGTTTTTT
NA	TRBD1	TRBV3-1/TRBV3-2	TRBJ1-2	CASSPDGDRLTFRGYTF	TGTGCCAGCAGCCCCGACGGGGACAGGCTCACTTTCAGAGGCTACACCTTC
NA	NA	TRBV3-1/TRBV3-2	TRBJ1-5	CASMFGNQPQHF	TGTGCCAGCATGTTCGGTAATCAGCCCCAGCATTTT
NA	TRBD1	TRBV19	TRBJ1-6	CASSTIDRGGSPLHF	TGTGCCAGTAGTACCATAGACAGGGGTGGATCACCCCTCCACTTT
few	TRBD1	TRBV18	TRBJ2-7	CASSPDRAHEQYF	TGTGCCAGCTCTCCGGACAGGGCCCACGAGCAGTACTTC
NA	NA	TRBV6-1	TRBJ1-3	CASRPQGGNTIYF	TGTGCCAGCAGGCCACAGGGAGGAAACACCATATATTTT